These T cell receptor beta chains were read from a single sample in a study of cytomegalovirus exposure and HLA in healthy donors. The method was immunoSEQ multiplex PCR; TCRdb's version includes in-frame clones alone and lacks a portion of them. The sample records more than 50,000 clones, roughly 80% being singletons. Input material: PBMCs. All receptors derive from a middle-aged woman in good health and CMV-seropositive. The CDR3 runs from the conserved cysteine through the conserved F or W. A D gene is named only where the DNA matches it firmly. Not all rows give a size; the values are once, few, many and, for expanded clones, a class.

>few|TRBD2|TRBJ2-7|TRBV6-1
CASSEEAGGAYEQYF
TGTGCCAGCAGTGAAGAGGCCGGGGGGGCCTACGAGCAGTACTTC
>-|-|TRBJ2-3|TRBV9
CASSTYYRVGDTQYF
TGTGCCAGCAGCACGTATTACAGGGTCGGAGATACGCAGTATTTT
>-|-|TRBJ1-2|TRBV6-5
CASSYLGGAGYTF
TGTGCCAGCAGTTACTTGGGGGGAGCGGGCTACACCTTC
>-|-|TRBJ1-1|TRBV5-1
CASSTGPAARRTEAFF
TGCGCCAGCAGCACCGGCCCCGCGGCGCGGAGGACTGAAGCTTTCTTT
>-|TRBD2|TRBJ2-4|TRBV6-1
CASSEEVAGAKNIQYF
TGTGCCAGCAGTGAAGAGGTAGCGGGGGCCAAAAACATTCAGTACTTC
>once|-|TRBJ1-2|TRBV30
CAWSVLFLPHLNYGYTF
TGTGCCTGGAGTGTACTTTTTCTACCGCACCTAAACTATGGCTACACCTTC
>-|TRBD1|TRBJ1-4|TRBV5-6
CASSRGTGLNEKLFF
TGTGCCAGCAGCCGGGGGACAGGGCTTAATGAAAAACTGTTTTTT
>-|TRBD2|TRBJ2-3|TRBV19
CASRPSGALTDTQYF
TGTGCTAGTAGACCTAGCGGGGCCCTGACAGATACGCAGTATTTT
>-|TRBD2|TRBJ2-2|TRBV6-1
CASSAAGEGGELFF
TGTGCCAGCAGTGCGGCGGGGGAGGGCGGGGAGCTGTTTTTT
>few|-|TRBJ2-5|TRBV2
CASSVGAPPGVQETQYF
TGTGCCAGCAGTGTAGGGGCACCACCTGGGGTCCAAGAGACCCAGTACTTC
>-|-|TRBJ2-4|TRBV7-2
CASSSELGNIQYF
TGTGCCAGCAGCTCCGAGCTCGGGAACATTCAGTACTTC
>-|TRBD2|TRBJ2-1|TRBV18
CASSPSPGLAGGNEQFF
TGTGCCAGCTCACCCTCGCCCGGACTAGCGGGGGGCAATGAGCAGTTCTTC
>-|-|TRBJ2-1|TRBV5-1
CASSLGSGEHNEQFF
TGCGCCAGCAGCTTGGGGTCTGGAGAGCACAATGAGCAGTTCTTC
>-|-|TRBJ1-5|TRBV19
CASSMRGNQPQHF
TGTGCCAGTAGTATGAGGGGGAATCAGCCCCAGCATTTT
>once|TRBD2|TRBJ2-1|TRBV6-4
CASTREAGEPYNEQFF
TGTGCCAGCACCAGAGAGGCGGGGGAACCCTACAATGAGCAGTTCTTC
>few|TRBD2|TRBJ2-1|TRBV10-2
CASSLGLAGALRSYNEQFF
TGCGCCAGCAGCCTAGGACTAGCGGGGGCATTAAGGTCCTACAATGAGCAGTTCTTC
>-|TRBD2|TRBJ2-1|TRBV6-4
CASSGLAGGNEQFF
TGTGCCAGCAGTGGACTAGCGGGGGGGAATGAGCAGTTCTTC
>-|-|TRBJ1-4|TRBV5-4
CASSLGQVHEKLFF
TGTGCCAGCAGCTTGGGGCAGGTGCATGAAAAACTGTTTTTT
>-|TRBD1|TRBJ1-4|TRBV19
CASSLPGQGYEKLFF
TGTGCCAGTAGTCTCCCGGGACAGGGGTACGAAAAACTGTTTTTT
>-|-|TRBJ1-4|TRBV10-3
CAISAVGGEKLFF
TGTGCCATCAGTGCGGTTGGGGGCGAAAAACTGTTTTTT
>-|TRBD1|TRBJ2-7|TRBV7-9
CASSLDRGLDEQYF
TGTGCCAGCAGCCTCGACAGGGGTTTGGACGAGCAGTACTTC
>-|-|TRBJ1-1|TRBV20-1
CSASGGAEAFF
TGCAGTGCTAGTGGGGGGGCTGAAGCTTTCTTT
>few|TRBD2|TRBJ2-7|TRBV19
CASVPREVPCEGEQYF
TGTGCCAGTGTTCCCCGGGAGGTCCCATGTGAGGGCGAGCAGTACTTC
>-|-|TRBJ2-1|TRBV6-4
CASSDSKGDYNEQFF
TGTGCCAGCAGTGACTCGAAGGGGGACTACAATGAGCAGTTCTTC
>-|TRBD1|TRBJ2-7|TRBV18
CASSPRTGGEYEQYF
TGTGCCAGCTCACCCAGGACAGGGGGGGAGTACGAGCAGTACTTC
>-|-|TRBJ1-2|TRBV7-2
CASSSGYGYTF
TGTGCCAGCAGTTCAGGGTATGGCTACACCTTC
>-|-|TRBJ1-1|TRBV5-1
CASSFAEKINTEAFF
TGCGCCAGCAGCTTCGCCGAGAAAATTAACACTGAAGCTTTCTTT
>-|-|TRBJ2-3|TRBV5-1
CASREASFPDTQYF
TGCGCCAGCCGAGAGGCCTCTTTCCCAGATACGCAGTATTTT
>-|TRBD1|TRBJ2-7|TRBV5-1
CASSAGQGQIGQYF
TGCGCCAGCAGCGCGGGACAGGGACAGATAGGGCAGTACTTC
>once|-|TRBJ2-3|TRBV27
CASSLETRTDTQYF
TGTGCCAGCAGTTTAGAGACACGGACAGATACGCAGTATTTT
>-|TRBD1|TRBJ1-2|TRBV7-9
CASRTDRDRYGYTF
TGTGCCAGCAGGACAGACAGGGATCGCTATGGCTACACCTTC
>-|-|TRBJ2-5|TRBV5-4
CASSLGQRTKAQYF
TGTGCCAGCAGCTTGGGGCAGCGCACTAAGGCCCAGTACTTC
>few|-|TRBJ1-3|TRBV2
CASSTGFGNTIYF
TGTGCCAGCTCCACAGGGTTCGGAAACACCATATATTTT
>once|TRBD1|TRBJ2-3|TRBV5-1
CASSGRGTGYSQTDTQYF
TGCGCCAGCAGCGGCCGGGGGACAGGGTATTCGCAGACAGATACGCAGTATTTT
>-|-|TRBJ2-6|TRBV7-9
CASSLSLVLTF
TGTGCCAGCAGCTTATCCCTCGTCCTGACTTTC
>-|TRBD1|TRBJ1-2|TRBV7-9
CASRKGTANYGYTF
TGTGCCAGCAGGAAAGGGACAGCCAACTATGGCTACACCTTC
>-|-|TRBJ1-1|TRBV9
CASSRNTEAFF
TGTGCCAGCAGTCGGAACACTGAAGCTTTCTTT
>once|-|TRBJ1-4|TRBV5-1
CASRDGSGNEKLFF
TGCGCCAGCAGGGACGGGAGCGGTAATGAAAAACTGTTTTTT
>once|-|TRBJ1-2|TRBV7-2
CASSLRDGYTF
TGTGCCAGCAGCTTACGGGATGGCTACACCTTC
>once|-|TRBJ2-6|TRBV11-3
CASSATGTRVANVLTF
TGTGCCAGCAGCGCTACAGGGACCCGAGTGGCCAACGTCCTGACTTTC
>-|TRBD2|TRBJ2-1|TRBV5-1
CASSFLGGLAGVDEQFF
TGCGCCAGCAGCTTCCTCGGGGGACTAGCGGGTGTGGATGAGCAGTTCTTC
>-|-|TRBJ2-1|TRBV15
CATSEPRGGSYNEQFF
TGTGCCACCAGCGAACCCAGGGGAGGGTCCTACAATGAGCAGTTCTTC
>-|-|TRBJ1-2|TRBV5-1
CASSSGDVTNYGYTF
TGCGCCAGCAGCAGCGGGGACGTAACTAACTATGGCTACACCTTC
>-|-|TRBJ1-4|TRBV9
CASSVDGRPGKLFF
TGTGCCAGCAGCGTCGACGGCCGCCCGGGTAAACTGTTTTTT
>once|-|TRBJ1-2|TRBV6-6
CASRSADTNYGYTF
TGTGCCAGCAGATCGGCCGACACTAACTATGGCTACACCTTC
>once|-|TRBJ2-6|TRBV28
CASSFQLISGANVLTF
TGTGCCAGCAGTTTTCAACTGATCTCTGGGGCCAACGTCCTGACTTTC
>-|-|TRBJ1-5|TRBV5-6
CASSLGRGNQPQHF
TGTGCCAGCAGCTTAGGCAGGGGCAATCAGCCCCAGCATTTT
>-|TRBD1|TRBJ1-5|TRBV19
CASSTGTGGNLPQHF
TGTGCCAGTAGTACCGGGACAGGGGGCAACCTTCCCCAGCATTTT
>-|-|TRBJ1-3|TRBV9
CASSPHARGNSGNTIYF
TGTGCCAGCAGCCCACACGCGCGGGGCAACTCTGGAAACACCATATATTTT
>few|-|TRBJ2-7|TRBV5-1
CASSLEPSGNEQYF
TGCGCCAGCAGCTTGGAACCGTCGGGGAACGAGCAGTACTTC
>once|TRBD2|TRBJ2-7|TRBV4-2
CASSQELRADLAGASYEQYF
TGTGCCAGCAGCCAAGAACTCCGCGCCGATCTAGCGGGGGCCTCCTACGAGCAGTACTTC
>-|-|TRBJ1-2|TRBV7-9
CASSLGNGEGDGYTF
TGTGCCAGCAGCTTAGGGAACGGGGAAGGAGATGGCTACACCTTC
>-|TRBD2|TRBJ2-3|TRBV7-8
CASSPSGGPYTDTQYF
TGTGCCAGCAGCCCCAGCGGGGGGCCTTACACAGATACGCAGTATTTT
>-|TRBD1|TRBJ1-2|TRBV10-3
CAISESYAGGGYTF
TGTGCCATCAGTGAGTCTTATGCAGGGGGAGGCTACACCTTC